What follows describes a single TCR beta chain. It was treatment-naive patients with stable or active relapsing-remitting disease who made up the multiple sclerosis controls. TEMRA cells were FACS-enriched and CD8+ and CD4+ T cells negatively isolated. These data originate in a study of CD8 T cells in Susac syndrome. An input of about 0.45 to 1 ug of RNA was subjected to reverse transcription using random hexamers. It was immunoSEQ multiplex PCR that amplified TCR beta CDR3 across 54 Vbeta and 13 Jbeta. TCRdb re-derived calls from the immunoSEQ multiplex PCR reads in MiXCR, one entry per CDR3 protein. Of 300,000 to 350,000 distinct CDR3 sequences listed, just over 90% are singletons. This CDR3 spans 12 amino acids. Per germline, CDR1 GTSNPN and CDR2 SVGIG (reference sequence). V shed 3 bases and J 12 bases; nucleotides not matched to a gene: 10.

The chain joins TRBV30 to TRBJ1-2, with 7 bases fitting TRBD1. Sequenced: CD4+ T cells from PBMCs. This TCR derives from a human donor with multiple sclerosis. The CDR3 DNA is TGTGCCTGGAGGACAGGGTTTTACCAGGACACCTTC. This sequence encodes CAWRTGFYQDTF.